This paragraph covers one TCR beta chain sequence. The antigen this receptor binds is unknown. Base quality data are lacking; no much larger clone is found one base away. The immunoSEQ Assay, a bias-controlled multiplex PCR, was used to amplify TCRbeta CDR3 regions from genomic DNA. The source study handled its data this way. Nucleated cell counts per sample were estimated from amplification of reference gene primers within the assay. To quantify the absolute abundance of each unique TCRbeta CDR3 rearrangement, sequence reads were collapsed and filtered. For each sample, productive Simpson clonality was calculated as the square root of Simpson's diversity index over productive rearrangements. In its TCRdb copy, this immuneACCESS table keeps in-frame sequences only and misses some clones. Where compared with another copy, unresolved V genes explain less than half of these, and the others have no known cause. Clonal size and the V and J genes are those of that table, whereas D and trimming came from the DNA. The sample contains about 48,000 clones, 85% of them found a single time. The ten largest clones add up to over 4.5% of the sample.

The sample belongs to a study of blood T cell repertoires in COVID-19 (dated by TCRdb to the early 2020s). Study-wide context: Collaborator samples came from the United States, Italy and Spain and covered acute and convalescent phases of COVID-19. The repertoires were made available in a free public database intended to serve as a resource for research on the immune response to SARS-CoV-2. The prospective study material was composed of cDNA or gDNA derived from T cells, B-cell-depleted T cells, or PBMCs. Deeply sampled blood TCRbeta repertoires from subjects exposed to, actively infected with, or recovered from COVID-19 were included in the dataset. Samples were obtained from the ongoing ImmuneRACE study (first 160 participants) and from roughly 1,300 subjects provided by 6 global collaborators. HLA class I and class II types, where available, came from metadata supplied by the sample provider rather than from assay-based typing. Nearly every sample came with metadata listing a de-identified subject ID, COVID-19 status, age in years and sex. Here is what the overall study found, with its caveats: Clinical and demographic metadata were provided uncurated, with the amount varying by source and participant.

The collaborating institutions used their own protocols to collect whole blood in K2EDTA tubes. For TCRbeta analysis, collaborators shipped samples in one of three forms: frozen whole blood, isolated PBMCs, or DNA extracted from either of those sample types. The sample taken for sequencing was peripheral blood. This clonotype was sampled from a woman aged 60-75 years with acute or convalescent COVID-19.

The bases are TGTGCCAGCAGCTACGGTGCCGAGCAGTACTTC. Its amino acids are CASSYGAEQYF. The receptor chain draws on TRBV5-6 and TRBJ2-7; the D gene cannot be named for sure. Trimming removed 3 bases from V and 6 bases from J, leaving 7 bases between the germline ends. Reading from cysteine to phenylalanine, the CDR3 counts 11 amino acids. Left in the record is the CDR3 DNA by itself, 33 bases read in frame from the first base. In the germline V gene, CDR1 corresponds to SGHDT and CDR2 to YYEEEE.